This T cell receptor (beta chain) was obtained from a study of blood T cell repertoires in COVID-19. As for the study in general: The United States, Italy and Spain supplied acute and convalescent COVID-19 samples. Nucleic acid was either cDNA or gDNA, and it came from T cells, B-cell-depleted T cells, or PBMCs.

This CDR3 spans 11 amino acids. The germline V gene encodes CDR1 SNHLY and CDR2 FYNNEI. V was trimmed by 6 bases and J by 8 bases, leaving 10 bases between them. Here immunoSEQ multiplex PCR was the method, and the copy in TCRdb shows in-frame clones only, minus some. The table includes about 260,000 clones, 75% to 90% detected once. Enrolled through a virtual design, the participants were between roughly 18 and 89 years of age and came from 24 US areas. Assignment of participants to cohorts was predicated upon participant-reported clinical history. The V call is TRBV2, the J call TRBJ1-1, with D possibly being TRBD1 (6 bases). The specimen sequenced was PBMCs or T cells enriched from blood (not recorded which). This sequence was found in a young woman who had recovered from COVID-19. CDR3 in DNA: TGTGCCAGCAGCACAGGGATCGAAGCTTTCTTT. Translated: CASSTGIEAFF.